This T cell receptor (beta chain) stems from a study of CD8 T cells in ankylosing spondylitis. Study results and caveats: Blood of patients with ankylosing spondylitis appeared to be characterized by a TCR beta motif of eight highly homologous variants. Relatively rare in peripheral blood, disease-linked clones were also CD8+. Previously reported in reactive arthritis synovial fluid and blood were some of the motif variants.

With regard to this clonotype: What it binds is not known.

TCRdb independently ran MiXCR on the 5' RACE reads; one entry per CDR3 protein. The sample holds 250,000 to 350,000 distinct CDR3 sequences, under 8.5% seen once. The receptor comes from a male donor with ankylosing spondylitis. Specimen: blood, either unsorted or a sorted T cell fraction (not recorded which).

The CDR3 region is CSARDQGLGYGYTF. The CDR3 DNA is TGCAGTGCTAGAGACCAGGGGTTGGGCTATGGCTACACCTTC. The chain is built from TRBV20-1 and TRBJ1-2; TRBD1 is a possible D gene (6 bases). CDR1 and CDR2 from the germline V gene are DFQATT and SNEGSKA (reference sequence). The CDR3 spans 14 residues. The V end was cut by 0 bases, the J end by 4 bases, with 12 bases between.